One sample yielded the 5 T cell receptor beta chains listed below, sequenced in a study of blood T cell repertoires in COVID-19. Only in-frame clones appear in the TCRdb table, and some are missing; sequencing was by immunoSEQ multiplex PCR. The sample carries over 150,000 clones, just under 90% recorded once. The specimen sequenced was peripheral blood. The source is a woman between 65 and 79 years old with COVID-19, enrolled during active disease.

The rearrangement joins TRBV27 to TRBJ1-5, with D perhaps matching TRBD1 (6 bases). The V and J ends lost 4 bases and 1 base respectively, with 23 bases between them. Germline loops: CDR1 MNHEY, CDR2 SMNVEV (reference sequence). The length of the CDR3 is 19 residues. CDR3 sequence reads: CASSSTYPADRRSNQPQHF. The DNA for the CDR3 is TGTGCCAGCAGTTCAACATACCCCGCCGACAGGCGAAGCAATCAGCCCCAGCATTTT.

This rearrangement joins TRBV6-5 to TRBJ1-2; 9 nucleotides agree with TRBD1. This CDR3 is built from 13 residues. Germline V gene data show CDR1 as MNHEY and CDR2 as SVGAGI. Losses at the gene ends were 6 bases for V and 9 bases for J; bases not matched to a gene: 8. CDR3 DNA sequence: TGTGCCAGCAGCCTAGGACAGGGGACGCGCTACACCTTC. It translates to CASSLGQGTRYTF.

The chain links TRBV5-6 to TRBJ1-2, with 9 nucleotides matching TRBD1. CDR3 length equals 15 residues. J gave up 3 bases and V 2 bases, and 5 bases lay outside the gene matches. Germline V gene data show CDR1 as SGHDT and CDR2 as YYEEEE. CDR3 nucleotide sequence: TGTGCCAGCAGCTTTCCGGGACAGGGATACTATGGCTACACCTTC. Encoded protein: CASSFPGQGYYGYTF.

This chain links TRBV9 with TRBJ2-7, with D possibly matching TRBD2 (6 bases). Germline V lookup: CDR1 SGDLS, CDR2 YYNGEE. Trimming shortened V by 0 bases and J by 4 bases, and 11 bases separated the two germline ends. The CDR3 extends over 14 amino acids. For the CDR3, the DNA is TGTGCCAGCAGCGTAGGATTGGGGAGGTACGAGCAGTACTTC. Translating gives CASSVGLGRYEQYF. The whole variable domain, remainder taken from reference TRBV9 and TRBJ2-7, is DSGVTQTPKHLITATGQRVTLRCSPRSGDLSVYWYQQSLDQGLQFLIQYYNGEERAKGNILERFSAQQFPDLHSELNLSSLELGDSALYFCASSVGLGRYEQYFGPGTRLTVT.

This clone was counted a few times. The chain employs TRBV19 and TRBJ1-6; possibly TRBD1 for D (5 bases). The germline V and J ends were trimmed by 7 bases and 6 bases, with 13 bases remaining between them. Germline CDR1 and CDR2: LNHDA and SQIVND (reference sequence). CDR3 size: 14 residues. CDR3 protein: CASTIDRINSPLHF. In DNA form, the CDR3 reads TGTGCCAGTACCATTGACAGAATTAATTCACCCCTCCACTTT. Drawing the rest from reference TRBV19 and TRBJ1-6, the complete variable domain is DGGITQSPKYLFRKEGQNVTLSCEQNLNHDAMYWYRQDPGQGLRLIYYSQIVNDFQKGDIAEGYSVSREKKESFPLTVTSAQKNPTAFYLCASTIDRINSPLHFGNGTRLTVT.